The present T cell receptor beta chain was sequenced within a study of OX40 agonist ivuxolimab in advanced cancers. The CDR3 is 14 amino acids. J lost 6 bases, V lost 6 bases, and 6 bases had no gene match. Germline CDR1 is SNHLY and CDR2 is FYNNEI. Produced via immunoSEQ multiplex PCR; TCRdb's table is partial and in-frame only. The table shows about 88,000 clones, with roughly 85% occurring only once. This chain links TRBV2 with TRBJ2-2; 8 bases are shared with TRBD1. The clonotype comes from an adult with an advanced solid tumor such as melanoma, head and neck, liver or kidney cancer. The sample in question was CD4+ or CD8+ T cells sorted from blood, obtained in a trial of the OX40 agonist ivuxolimab. DNA of the CDR3: TGTGCCAGCAGCGGACAGGGTTGGCCCGGGGAGCTGTTTTTT. The encoded protein is CASSGQGWPGELFF.